The 20 T cell receptor beta chains below all came from one sample that was sequenced in a study of regulatory and conventional T cells in RAG deficiency. Profiled with immunoSEQ multiplex PCR; TCRdb holds only in-frame clones, not every one. Of about 28,000 clones in the sample, about nine tenths were seen once. The sorted regulatory T cells were CD4+, CD25-high and CD127-low, with genomic DNA sequenced. These same data were also listed under a study on regulatory T cells. As reported in that work: Primers: 52 TRBV forward and 13 TRBJ reverse.

The specimen was Tregs sorted from blood. The source of these receptors is a human donor in good health.

V gene TRBV6-1 combines with J gene TRBJ1-1; the D is unclear. The CDR3 runs 13 residues. The germline V and J ends were trimmed by 5 bases and 3 bases, with 10 bases remaining between them. Looked up from germline, CDR1 is MNHNS and CDR2 is SASEGT. CDR3 DNA sequence: TGTGCCAGCAGTTGGGTCCCGGACACTGAAGCTTTCTTT. Protein sequence: CASSWVPDTEAFF.

J is TRBJ2-5 and V is TRBV29-1, with 11 bases lining up with TRBD1. Unmatched junction bases numbered 12, after V lost 5 bases and J lost 1 base. The CDR3 length is 17 residues. CDR1 and CDR2 (germline): SQVTM, ANQGSEA. CDR3 loop: CSVKGRGQGVLQETQYF. The CDR3 DNA is TGCAGCGTTAAGGGGCGGGGACAGGGGGTACTCCAAGAGACCCAGTACTTC.

The chain uses TRBV18 and TRBJ1-2; D not resolved. This CDR3 has 13 amino acids. The germline CDR1 and CDR2 sequences are KGHSH and LQKENI. V lost 2 bases and J lost 2, with 6 bases in between. Written as DNA, the CDR3 is TGTGCCAGCTCACCAGGGGAGAACTATGGCTACACCTTC. Amino acid sequence: CASSPGENYGYTF. The complete variable domain, with remaining parts taken from reference TRBV18 and TRBJ1-2, reads NAGVMQNPRHLVRRRGQEARLRCSPMKGHSHVYWYRQLPEEGLKFMVYLQKENIIDESGMPKERFSAEFPKEGPSILRIQQVVRGDSAAYFCASSPGENYGYTFGSGTRLTVV.

The V and J genes are TRBV21-1 and TRBJ1-1; the D segment call TRBD1 is taken from the table without a DNA check. TRBV21-1 is noted as a pseudogene. The CDR3 is 13 residues long. CDR3 sequence reads: CARLPTGKTEAFF. The CDR3 nucleotides read TGTGCCAGGTTGCCGACAGGGAAGACTGAAGCTTTCTTT.

The chain employs TRBV5-4 and TRBJ2-1, with TRBD2 as a possible D gene (7 bases). Germline V CDR1 and CDR2: SGHNT, YYREEE (reference sequence). Trimming left V 4 bases short and J 8 bases short, with 10 bases between. This CDR3 is built from 12 residues. The CDR3 is CASSAGGHEQFF. Here the CDR3 DNA reads TGTGCCAGCAGCGCCGGGGGGCATGAGCAGTTCTTC.

This clone has just one count. This chain links TRBV10-3 with TRBJ2-1; the match to TRBD1 covers 9 bases. The CDR3 is 12 residues long. The V gene end was trimmed by 6 bases and the J gene end by 7 bases; junction bases not matched to a gene: 1. CDR1 and CDR2 (germline): ENHRY, SYGVKD. CDR3 in DNA: TGTGCCATCAGGGGACAGGGTAATGAGCAGTTCTTC. Encoded protein: CAIRGQGNEQFF.

This chain uses TRBV27 with TRBJ2-7; D may be TRBD1 (6 bases). In germline, CDR1 is MNHEY, CDR2 SMNVEV (reference sequence). CDR3 length: 14 amino acids. V lost 3 bases and J lost 7, with 16 bases in between. Here the CDR3 reads CASSLVGADGEQYF. CDR3 bases: TGTGCCAGCAGTTTGGTGGGGGCGGATGGGGAGCAGTACTTC.

The rearrangement uses TRBV11-3 and TRBJ2-7; 7 nucleotides match TRBD1. After removal of 2 bases from V and 0 bases from J, the junction contained 4 bases not matched to a gene. The CDR3 extends over 15 amino acids. Germline V gene data show CDR1 as SGHNT and CDR2 as YENEEA. The CDR3 loop is CASSLLWDSSYEQYF. DNA for the CDR3: TGTGCCAGCAGCTTACTATGGGACAGCTCCTACGAGCAGTACTTC.

The J gene is TRBJ1-2, the V gene TRBV6-4; 9 bases fit TRBD1. This CDR3 has 13 amino acids. J lost 4 bases, V lost 8 bases, and 5 bases had no gene match. Per germline, CDR1 MRHNA and CDR2 SNTAGT. CDR3 region: CASSPDRGYGYTF. CDR3 sequence (DNA): TGTGCCAGCTCCCCGGACAGGGGCTATGGCTACACCTTC.

The chain recombines TRBV11-2 with TRBJ2-5; D tentatively fits TRBD1 or TRBD2 (5 bases each). The CDR3 sequence is 15 residues long. Germline V gene data show CDR1 as SGHAT and CDR2 as FQNNGV. The V end was cut by 1 base, the J end by 4 bases, with 13 bases between. Here the CDR3 DNA reads TGTGCCAGCAGCTTAGCCGGGGCGTGGGGAGAGACCCAGTACTTC. Protein sequence: CASSLAGAWGETQYF.

This chain joins TRBV7-2 and TRBJ1-3; TRBD1 matches at 10 bases. Germline assignment: CDR1 SGHTA and CDR2 FQGNSA. The junction had 0 bases not matched to a gene; V was cut back by 3 bases and J by 4 bases. This CDR3 has 14 residues. Written as DNA, the CDR3 is TGTGCCAGCAGCTTGGGACAGGGGGGAAACACCATATATTTT. Translation gives CASSLGQGGNTIYF.

This chain uses TRBV9 with TRBJ2-2; no definite D call. Germline CDR1 SGDLS, CDR2 YYNGEE. There are 13 residues in the CDR3. V was cut by 4 bases and J by 7 bases, with 11 bases left in between. This chain's CDR3 is CASSTPVVGELFF. CDR3 nucleotides: TGTGCCAGCAGCACCCCGGTTGTCGGGGAGCTGTTTTTT.

The chain carries TRBV6-5 and TRBJ2-3, with 8 bases fitting TRBD2. The junction had 4 bases not matched to a gene; V was cut back by 8 bases and J by 0 bases. Germline-derived CDR1 and CDR2 are MNHEY and SVGAGI. The length of the CDR3 is 14 residues. CDR3 bases: TGTGCCAGCGAGAAGCGGGGGAGCACAGATACGCAGTATTTT. This codes for CASEKRGSTDTQYF.

This chain links TRBV6-4 with TRBJ1-1; D not resolved. There are 13 residues in the CDR3. The germline V gene encodes CDR1 MRHNA and CDR2 SNTAGT. V lost 4 bases, J lost 3 bases, and 9 bases lay in between. The CDR3: CASSGKRDTEAFF. CDR3 nucleotide sequence: TGTGCCAGCAGTGGGAAACGGGACACTGAAGCTTTCTTT.

This sequence joins TRBV7-8 and TRBJ1-1, with D possibly being TRBD1 (5 bases). Germline lookup yields CDR1 SGHVS and CDR2 FQNEAQ. The CDR3 covers 16 residues. V was trimmed by 1 base and J by 4 bases, leaving 16 bases between them. The CDR3 loop is CASSLDLSGGFTEAFF. DNA for the CDR3: TGTGCCAGCAGCTTAGATTTATCGGGGGGGTTCACTGAAGCTTTCTTT.

The chain recombines TRBV6-4 with TRBJ1-1; TRBD1 aligns across 9 bases. Unmatched junction bases numbered 7, after V lost 8 bases and J lost 3 bases. This CDR3 contains 14 residues. Germline lookup yields CDR1 MRHNA and CDR2 SNTAGT. CDR3 region: CASGTRQGDTEAFF. In nucleotides, the CDR3 is TGTGCCAGCGGGACTCGACAGGGGGACACTGAAGCTTTCTTT.

The chain joins TRBV18 to TRBJ1-3, with 9 bases matching TRBD1. Germline assignment: CDR1 KGHSH and CDR2 LQKENI. V lost 3 bases, J lost 3 bases, and 6 bases stayed unmatched. This CDR3 has 16 residues. The chain's CDR3 is CASSPWDRAFGNTIYF. For the CDR3, the DNA is TGTGCCAGCTCACCTTGGGACAGGGCTTTTGGAAACACCATATATTTT.

J is TRBJ1-6 and V is TRBV9; maybe TRBD1 (6 bases). Germline loops: CDR1 SGDLS, CDR2 YYNGEE. The CDR3 is made up of 17 amino acids. V lost 0 bases to trimming and J lost 6 bases, with 16 bases between them. Here the CDR3 reads CASSVEGGARINSPLHF. CDR3 sequence (DNA): TGTGCCAGCAGCGTAGAGGGGGGAGCGCGAATTAATTCACCCCTCCACTTT.

The V call is TRBV5-1, the J call TRBJ2-3; TRBD2 matches 13 bases. Germline V lookup: CDR1 SGHRS, CDR2 YFSETQ. V dropped 7 bases and J dropped 3; count of bases not matched to a gene: 14. CDR3 length: 18 amino acids. The CDR3 is CASSRGTSGTHSTDTQYF. CDR3 nucleotide sequence: TGCGCCAGCTCGAGAGGGACTAGCGGGACCCATTCTACAGATACGCAGTATTTT.

CDR3 sequence reads: CASSLSLGLGAVEQYF. In DNA form, the CDR3 reads TGTGCCAGCAGCTTAAGTTTAGGTCTGGGGGCGGTCGAGCAGTACTTC. This chain uses TRBV7-9 with TRBJ2-7; D might be TRBD1 (6 bases). The CDR3 spans 16 residues. Trimming pared 2 bases from V and 6 bases from J, leaving 20 bases between. The germline gives CDR1 SEHNR, CDR2 FQNEAQ (reference sequence).